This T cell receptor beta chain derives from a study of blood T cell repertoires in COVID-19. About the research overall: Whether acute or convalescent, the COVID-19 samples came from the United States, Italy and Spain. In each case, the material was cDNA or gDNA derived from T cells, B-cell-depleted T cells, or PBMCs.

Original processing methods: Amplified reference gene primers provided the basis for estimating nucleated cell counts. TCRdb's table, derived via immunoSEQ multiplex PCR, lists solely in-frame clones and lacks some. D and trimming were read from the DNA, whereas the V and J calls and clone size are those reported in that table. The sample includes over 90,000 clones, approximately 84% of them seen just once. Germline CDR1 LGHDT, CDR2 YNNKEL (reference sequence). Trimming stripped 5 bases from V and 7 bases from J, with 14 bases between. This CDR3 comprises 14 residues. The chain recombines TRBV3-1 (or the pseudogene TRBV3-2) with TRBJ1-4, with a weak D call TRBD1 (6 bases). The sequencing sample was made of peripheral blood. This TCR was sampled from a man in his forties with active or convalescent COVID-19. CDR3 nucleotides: TGTGCCAGCAGCGACCAAACAGGGATTGAAAAACTGTTTTTT. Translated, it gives CASSDQTGIEKLFF.